This T cell receptor (beta chain) was retrieved from a study of T-cell memory formation after mild COVID-19. Study-level results: There was no confirmation that second-wave clones peaking on day 37 were SARS-CoV-2 specific.

Germline lookup yields CDR1 DFQATT and CDR2 SNEGSKA (reference sequence). Trimming removed 6 bases from V and 3 bases from J, with 15 bases in between. The CDR3 length is 13 residues. Via MiXCR, TCRdb re-called the 5' RACE reads, giving one row per CDR3 protein. The sample has about 130,000 distinct CDR3 sequences; over 15% are singletons. In its sample, this clonotype was seen a few times. Its target is unknown. J is TRBJ2-7 and V is TRBV20-1, with no clear D. The source of this sequence is a young man who had mild COVID-19 (a few samples of this study predate the infection). Cell type and time point are not known. Sequencing was performed on PBMCs or a T cell subset sorted from them (not recorded which). CDR3 protein: CSARAPINYEQYF. The CDR3 DNA reads as TGCAGTGCAAGGGCACCGATAAACTACGAGCAGTACTTC.